The 21 T cell receptor beta chains below were found in one sample sequenced in a study of human T cells and chemical hapten exposure. Time point noted: pre-sensitization, week 0. The treatment: therapeutic diphenylcyclopropenone sensitization with weekly scalp DPC. MiXCR, applied by TCRdb to the RACE reads, yields one record per CDR3 protein. Of over 85,000 distinct CDR3 sequences detected, 11% appear once; the ten largest clones hold around 3.3%. The sample in question was whole blood, obtained in connection with sensitization to the hapten diphenylcyclopropenone (DPC). The receptors come from a woman aged 55-69 years with alopecia areata. Some clones in this sample may be carry-over from other donors' samples.

The chain has TRBV7-6 and TRBJ1-1; D call uncertain. Germline V gene lookup returns CDR1 SGHVS and CDR2 FNYEAQ. Trimming took 5 bases from V and 0 from J, leaving 10 bases between them. This CDR3 has 14 amino acids. The CDR3 spells CASSLTNLNTEAFF. CDR3 in DNA: TGTGCCAGCAGCCTTACCAACTTGAACACTGAAGCTTTCTTT.

This clonotype was picked up many times. The rearrangement uses TRBV4-1 and TRBJ2-5; D unresolved. Germline V gene sequence: CDR1 MGHRA, CDR2 YSYEKL. CDR3 length: 13 residues. The V end lost 3 bases, the J end lost 2 bases, and 7 bases lay between the germline ends. The CDR3 region is CASSHLGQETQYF. CDR3 in DNA: TGCGCCAGCAGCCACCTGGGGCAAGAGACCCAGTACTTC.

With respect to this clonotype: One base away lies a much larger clone, so this may be a sequencing read error. Because it lacks the conserved phenylalanine or tryptophan at the end, this CDR3 is likely a read error. The V gene is TRBV25-1, the J gene TRBJ1-1; 7 bases align to TRBD1. V shed 1 base and J 0 bases; nucleotides not matched to a gene: 11. The CDR3 runs 18 residues. Germline CDR1 MGHDK, CDR2 SYGVNS. The CDR3 region is CASSESTGRRVVNTEAFS. The DNA for the CDR3 is TGTGCCAGCAGTGAATCGACAGGGAGGCGCGTAGTGAACACTGAAGCTTTCTCT.

The sample holds many counts of this clonotype. The chain links TRBV12-3 or TRBV12-4 to TRBJ2-3, with TRBD2 identical over 10 bases. This CDR3 is 15 amino acids long. The trim removed 6 bases at V and 1 base at J, leaving 4 bases unmatched. The CDR3 bases are TGTGCCAGCAGGAAAGCGGGGGGGCGCACAGATACGCAGTATTTT. Its translation is CASRKAGGRTDTQYF.

At least ten counts were recorded for this clonotype. The chain uses TRBV5-6 and TRBJ1-4; TRBD1 is a possible D gene (6 bases). This CDR3 contains 14 residues. Germline CDR1 reads SGHDT; CDR2 reads YYEEEE. V lost 3 bases, J lost 7 bases, and 13 bases lay in between. The CDR3 loop is CASSYRDVGEKLFF. The CDR3 DNA follows: TGTGCCAGCAGCTACAGGGATGTGGGTGAAAAACTGTTTTTT.

V and J are TRBV30 and TRBJ1-4; D gene unclear. The CDR3 contains 14 residues. Germline V gene data show CDR1 as GTSNPN and CDR2 as SVGIG (reference sequence). V was cut by 0 bases and J by 6 bases, with 11 bases left in between. CDR3 protein: CAWSVQRYHEKLFF. CDR3 nucleotide sequence: TGTGCCTGGAGTGTACAGAGGTATCATGAAAAACTGTTTTTT. Based on the CDR3 plus reference TRBV30 and TRBJ1-4, the full variable domain is SQTIHQWPATLVQPVGSPLSLECTVEGTSNPNLYWYRQAAGRGLQLLFYSVGIGQISSEVPQNLSASRPQDRQFILSSKKLLLSDSGFYLCAWSVQRYHEKLFFGSGTQLSVL.

This clonotype was detected ten times or more. The chain combines TRBV7-3 with TRBJ1-3; D ambiguous. Germline values: CDR1 SGHTA, CDR2 FQGTGA. Trimming took off 2 bases at V and 2 bases at J, with 10 bases between the two ends. The CDR3 has 15 amino acids. CDR3 sequence reads: CASSLRAGPGNTIYF. CDR3 DNA: TGTGCCAGCAGCTTACGGGCCGGCCCTGGAAACACCATATATTTT.

The table lists this clonotype with many counts. This chain links TRBV6-5 with TRBJ1-5, with unresolved D. Germline CDR1 reads MNHEY; CDR2 reads SVGAGI. The CDR3 runs 13 residues. V lost 2 bases to trimming and J lost 6 bases, with 8 bases between them. The CDR3 spells CASSYDVSQPQHF. The CDR3 DNA is TGTGCCAGCAGTTACGATGTGAGTCAGCCCCAGCATTTT.

In this sample, this clonotype turned up a few times. J is TRBJ2-2 and V is TRBV6-1; perhaps D is TRBD1 or TRBD2 (6 bases each). The germline V gene encodes CDR1 MNHNS and CDR2 SASEGT. This CDR3 is 15 amino acids long. V was pared by 9 bases and J by 4 bases, with 18 bases between. CDR3 sequence reads: CASLTGASSTGELFF. In DNA, the CDR3 is TGTGCCAGTCTGACGGGGGCCTCCAGCACCGGGGAGCTGTTTTTT.

This clonotype has more than one count but fewer than ten. The chain joins TRBV11-2 to TRBJ1-1, with D possibly TRBD1 on 5 matching bases. The germline V gene has CDR1 SGHAT and CDR2 FQNNGV. V shed 6 bases and J shed 5 bases, with 16 bases lying between them. This CDR3 comprises 14 residues. The CDR3 region is CASRKPGTRTEAFF. The CDR3 DNA reads TGTGCCAGCAGAAAGCCAGGGACGAGGACTGAAGCTTTCTTT.

The table lists this clonotype with many counts. The chain is built from TRBV9 and TRBJ2-1, with D unclear. From germline, CDR1 is SGDLS and CDR2 YYNGEE. This CDR3 is built from 14 residues. Deletions cut 0 bases from V and 4 bases from J, with 8 bases between. CDR3 DNA sequence: TGTGCCAGCAGCGTAGTCGGCAGATACAATGAGCAGTTCTTC. Translating it yields CASSVVGRYNEQFF.

This clonotype was recorded a few times. V usage is TRBV12-3 or TRBV12-4 and J usage is TRBJ2-1, with 8 bases aligning to TRBD2. CDR3 length: 16 residues. With V trimmed by 4 bases and J by 11 bases, 16 bases remained unmatched. In nucleotides, the CDR3 is TGTGCCAGCAGTTCCCAGGCGGGGGGCTTGGGGGATAAGCAGTTCTTC. This encodes CASSSQAGGLGDKQFF.

This chain joins TRBV20-1 and TRBJ1-1; 8 positions agree with TRBD1. V was pared by 1 base and J by 3 bases, with 4 bases of the junction left unmatched. The germline CDR1 and CDR2 sequences are DFQATT and SNEGSKA (reference sequence). The CDR3 contains 14 residues. CDR3 DNA sequence: TGCAGTGCTAGAGGACAGGGGCTGGACACTGAAGCTTTCTTT. This sequence encodes CSARGQGLDTEAFF.

The chain uses TRBV9 and TRBJ2-7; 8 bases agree with TRBD2. CDR1 SGDLS and CDR2 YYNGEE come from the germline V gene. The V segment lost 4 bases and the J segment 1 base; nucleotides outside the gene matches: 13. This CDR3 has 17 residues. The CDR3 coding sequence is TGTGCCAGCAGCTTCGGCCCTGGGGCGGGGGGATCCTACGAGCAGTACTTC. Residues: CASSFGPGAGGSYEQYF. Filled out from reference TRBV9 and TRBJ2-7, the complete variable domain reads DSGVTQTPKHLITATGQRVTLRCSPRSGDLSVYWYQQSLDQGLQFLIQYYNGEERAKGNILERFSAQQFPDLHSELNLSSLELGDSALYFCASSFGPGAGGSYEQYFGPGTRLTVT.

The chain couples TRBV27 to TRBJ1-5, with TRBD1 as a possible D gene (5 bases). V lost 4 bases, J lost 0 bases, and 10 bases lay in between. CDR3 length: 15 amino acids. Germline V gene data show CDR1 as MNHEY and CDR2 as SMNVEV (reference sequence). The DNA for the CDR3 is TGTGCCAGCAGTTGGGGGAAGCCTAGCAATCAGCCCCAGCATTTT. This codes for CASSWGKPSNQPQHF.

In its sample, this clonotype was seen many times. This chain connects TRBV2 to TRBJ1-5; TRBD1 matches 7 bases. The length of the CDR3 is 14 residues. Trimming removed 6 bases from V and 4 bases from J; junction bases left unmatched: 6. Per the germline V gene, CDR1 is SNHLY and CDR2 is FYNNEI. CDR3 coding DNA: TGTGCCAGCAGCCGGGGACAGACTAATCAGCCCCAGCATTTT. Protein: CASSRGQTNQPQHF.

V and J are TRBV6-5 and TRBJ2-7, with 8 positions matching TRBD2. This CDR3 region has 15 residues. With 6 bases clipped from V and 3 bases from J, the junction kept 10 bases outside the gene matches. The germline gives CDR1 MNHEY, CDR2 SVGAGI. Here the CDR3 reads CASRTGTRGFYEQYF. CDR3 bases: TGTGCCAGCAGGACCGGGACTAGAGGTTTCTACGAGCAGTACTTC.

This clonotype was recorded at least ten times. This rearrangement joins TRBV11-2 to TRBJ1-2; unclear D gene. The CDR3 runs 13 residues. V was clipped by 6 bases and J by 5 bases, with 13 bases between them. Germline V gives CDR1 SGHAT, CDR2 FQNNGV. Written as DNA, the CDR3 is TGTGCCAGCAGGGCACCGGGAATGTATGGCTACACCTTC. It translates to CASRAPGMYGYTF.

The chain recombines TRBV5-5 with TRBJ2-2; 9 bases map to TRBD1. The germline V gene encodes CDR1 SGHKS and CDR2 YYEKEE (reference sequence). J was trimmed by 5 bases and V by 3 bases; bases with no gene match: 5. CDR3 size: 15 residues. The CDR3 coding sequence is TGTGCCAGCAGCTCCACAGGGGGCCGGACCGGGGAGCTGTTTTTT. This gives the protein CASSSTGGRTGELFF.

Of note for this clonotype: A much larger clone lies a single base off, so this may be a read error. CDR3 protein: CASSDSDFGQNYGYTF. The CDR3 DNA follows: TGTGCCAGCAGTGATTCAGATTTCGGACAGAACTATGGCTACACCTTC. The chain recombines TRBV2 with TRBJ1-2; D possibly corresponds to TRBD1 (6 bases). The CDR3 totals 16 residues. Trimming took 3 bases from V and 2 from J, leaving 16 bases between them. Germline V gene sequence: CDR1 SNHLY, CDR2 FYNNEI.

A few counts support this clonotype. This chain uses TRBV3-1 with TRBJ2-1; 9 nucleotides align to TRBD1. Germline CDR1 LGHDT, CDR2 YNNKEL (reference sequence). Trimming removed 2 bases from V and 4 bases from J; junction bases left unmatched: 6. CDR3 size: 16 residues. Written as DNA, the CDR3 is TGTGCCAGCAGCCAACCCGGGACAGGGAGGTACAATGAGCAGTTCTTC. Residues: CASSQPGTGRYNEQFF.